One and the same sample provided the 4 T cell receptor beta chains below, sequenced in a study of blood T cell repertoires in COVID-19. TCRdb's copy holds only in-frame clones and misses some; the assay was immunoSEQ multiplex PCR. Here the sample spans 250,000 to 300,000 clones, approximately 85% being singletons. The source material was PBMCs or T cells enriched from blood (not recorded which). The receptors here all came from a woman in her thirties who had recovered from COVID-19.

The rearrangement links TRBV27 to TRBJ2-6; a possible D gene is TRBD1 (5 bases). The CDR3 covers 16 residues. Germline CDR1 and CDR2: MNHEY and SMNVEV (reference sequence). Trimming took off 5 bases at V and 5 bases at J, with 16 bases between the two ends. CDR3 bases: TGTGCCAGCAGTCTCGCAGGGTCCGTCTGGGCCAACGTCCTGACTTTC. This sequence encodes CASSLAGSVWANVLTF.

The rearrangement uses TRBV28 and TRBJ1-2; D ambiguous. The germline gives CDR1 MDHEN, CDR2 SYDVKM. The CDR3 totals 15 residues. Trimming pared 3 bases from V and 4 bases from J, leaving 15 bases between. The CDR3 DNA is TGTGCCAGCAGTTTGCGAGGCGGGAGAACCTATGGCTACACCTTC. Protein sequence: CASSLRGGRTYGYTF.

The chain joins TRBV3-1 (or the pseudogene TRBV3-2) to TRBJ1-1; D might be TRBD1 (5 bases). This CDR3 is 14 amino acids long. Germline V gene sequence: CDR1 LGHDT, CDR2 YNNKEL (reference sequence). The V end lost 4 bases, the J end lost 4 bases, and 13 bases lay between the germline ends. The CDR3 sequence is CASSPSPGPTEAFF. The DNA for the CDR3 is TGTGCCAGCAGCCCCTCCCCAGGGCCCACTGAAGCTTTCTTT.

The chain employs TRBV2 and TRBJ1-2; 7 bases agree with TRBD1. J gave up 9 bases and V 4 bases, and 14 bases lay outside the gene matches. Germline V gene data show CDR1 as SNHLY and CDR2 as FYNNEI. The CDR3 is 15 amino acids. The CDR3 loop reads CASSGLGQDLNRYTF. In nucleotides, the CDR3 is TGTGCCAGCAGTGGACTCGGACAGGACCTTAATCGCTACACCTTC.